A selection of T cell receptor beta chains follows, all from one sample in a study of regulatory T cells in long-lasting Graves disease. TCRdb reprocessed the multiplex PCR reads with MiXCR, giving one entry per CDR3 protein. The sample has around 250,000 distinct CDR3 sequences; around 20% are singletons. This sample comprised peripheral blood mononuclear cells (PBMCs), obtained at new diagnosis, from a patient treated with antithyroid drugs. The receptor set was obtained from a female donor with Graves disease. CDR3s include the opening cysteine and the closing phenylalanine or tryptophan. A D gene is named only where the DNA matches it firmly. The size field is filled for only some rows; it gives once, few, many or a size class.

CDR3 length	J gene	D gene	clone size	V gene	CDR3 DNA	CDR3 protein
13	TRBJ1-2	TRBD1	many	TRBV28	TGTGCCAGCAGTTTGGAAGGGGGCGATGGCTACACCTTC	CASSLEGGDGYTF
14	TRBJ2-7	.	many	TRBV28	TGTGCCAGCAGTGAACAGGGAGCGAACTACGAGCAGTACTTC	CASSEQGANYEQYF
14	TRBJ2-2	.	.	TRBV11-3	TGTGCCAGCAGCTCCTCAAGGGTTACCGGGGAGCTGTTTTTT	CASSSSRVTGELFF
15	TRBJ2-3	.	.	TRBV7-9	TGTGCCAGCAGCCCCACCAGTACTAGCACAGATACGCACTATTTT	CASSPTSTSTDTHYF
16	TRBJ2-2	.	many	TRBV11-3	TGTGCCAGCAGCTTAGGAGCAAAAGGCGTCGCCGGGGAGCTGTTTTTT	CASSLGAKGVAGELFF
13	TRBJ1-2	.	many	TRBV20-1	TGCAGTGCTCCACGGGATATGGCCCTGGGCTACACCTTC	CSAPRDMALGYTF
15	TRBJ2-3	.	.	TRBV20-1	TGCAGTGCTGCACAATGGGCCCCTAGCACAGATACGCAGTATTTT	CSAAQWAPSTDTQYF
14	TRBJ2-1	TRBD2	.	TRBV7-9	TGTGCCACCCAGTCCAGCGGGAGGGCCGATGAGCAGTTCTTC	CATQSSGRADEQFF
15	TRBJ2-1	.	many	TRBV5-1	TGCGCCAGCAGCTTGGTTCAGGGAAGTTGGAATGAGCAGTTCTTC	CASSLVQGSWNEQFF
13	TRBJ2-3	.	many	TRBV18	TGTGCCAGCTCACCAGCCGCGGCAGATACGCAGTATTTT	CASSPAAADTQYF
15	TRBJ2-5	.	many	TRBV11-1	TGTGCCAGCAGCTTCCGGGACACATCACAGGAGACCCAGTACTTC	CASSFRDTSQETQYF
16	TRBJ2-1	.	few	TRBV6-2/TRBV6-3	TGTGCCAGCACTCCTGGGTCGTATTGGGGATACAATGAGCAGTTCTTC	CASTPGSYWGYNEQFF
17	TRBJ2-1	TRBD1	.	TRBV5-4	TGTGCCAGCAGCTCATCCCCGAGGGGACAGCTCATCAATGAGCAGTTCTTC	CASSSSPRGQLINEQFF
15	TRBJ2-3	.	many	TRBV27	TGTGCCAGCAGTCCGCTAGCCCTTAACACAGATACGCAGTATTTT	CASSPLALNTDTQYF
16	TRBJ2-5	TRBD2	many	TRBV6-1	TGTGCCAGCAGCTTCGGGGTCGGGACTAGCAGTGGGACCCAGTACTTC	CASSFGVGTSSGTQYF
18	TRBJ2-3	TRBD2	.	TRBV9	TGTGCCAGCAGCTCGGGACTAGCGGGAGTTGGAAGCACAGATACGCAGTATTTT	CASSSGLAGVGSTDTQYF
15	TRBJ2-3	TRBD1	many	TRBV6-2/TRBV6-3	TGTGCCAGCAGTTCGACAGGGGCCACGGCAGATACGCAGTATTTT	CASSSTGATADTQYF
13	TRBJ1-5	.	many	TRBV19	TGTGCCACCGCGGACATAGGGGTCCAGCCCCAGCATTTT	CATADIGVQPQHF
13	TRBJ2-5	.	many	TRBV20-1	TGCAGTGCTGGCCCGGACATAGGGGAGACCCAGTACTTC	CSAGPDIGETQYF
18	TRBJ2-5	TRBD2	few	TRBV9	TGTGCCAGCAGCGTAGAGGGGACTAGCGGGAGGGAGTACGAGACCCAGTACTTC	CASSVEGTSGREYETQYF
14	TRBJ2-7	.	few	TRBV30	TGTGCCTGGAGACCGGGACTGTCCGGCTACGAGCAGTACTTC	CAWRPGLSGYEQYF
15	TRBJ2-1	TRBD2	many	TRBV20-1	TGCAGTGCTAGAGATCACATTCGGCGGGAGGTAGGGCAGTTCTTC	CSARDHIRREVGQFF
12	TRBJ2-5	.	.	TRBV2	TGTGCCAGCAGTGGGCCAGATGAGACCCAGTACTTC	CASSGPDETQYF
13	TRBJ2-5	.	many	TRBV11-1	TGTGCCAGCAGCCACGACAGTTTGGAGACCCAGTACTTC	CASSHDSLETQYF
16	TRBJ2-1	.	many	TRBV3-1	TGTGCCAGCAGCCAAGCGGACTTCTCATACTACAATGAGCAGTTCTTC	CASSQADFSYYNEQFF
14	TRBJ2-1	.	few	TRBV5-1	TGCGCCAGCAGCTTGTTCGGGGGTTACAATGAGCAGTTCTTC	CASSLFGGYNEQFF
13	TRBJ2-7	.	many	TRBV24-1	TGTGCCACCCAACGAGGGGCCTCCTACGAGCAGTACTTC	CATQRGASYEQYF
15	TRBJ1-4	TRBD1	many	TRBV2	TGTGCCAGCACCACAACAGGGGGCCGAAATGAAAAACTGTTTTTT	CASTTTGGRNEKLFF
14	TRBJ1-1	TRBD1	.	TRBV18	TGTGCCAGCTCCCAAGGACAGGGACACACTGAAGCTTTCTTT	CASSQGQGHTEAFF
16	TRBJ2-3	.	.	TRBV11-3	TGTGCCAGCAGCTTCCTCGGGACCTTAAACACAGATACGCAGTATTTT	CASSFLGTLNTDTQYF
15	TRBJ2-5	.	many	TRBV6-2/TRBV6-3	TGTGCCAGCAGCTACAGAGTAGCGGTCCAAGAGACCCAGTACTTC	CASSYRVAVQETQYF
17	TRBJ2-6	.	.	TRBV12-3/TRBV12-4	TGTGCCAGCAGTTTAGACCCGGGACACCAGTGGGCCAACGTCCTGACTTTC	CASSLDPGHQWANVLTF
17	TRBJ1-5	.	many	TRBV7-9	TGTGCCAGCAGCTCCCGCGCTGGTACAGGACGCAATCAGCCCCAGCATTTT	CASSSRAGTGRNQPQHF
13	TRBJ1-2	TRBD1	.	TRBV27	TGTGCCAGCAGCGGGCAGGGGGCTCTTGGCTACACCTTC	CASSGQGALGYTF
14	TRBJ1-6	.	many	TRBV18	TGTGCCAGCTCACCAGACAGTACTTATTCACCCCTCCACTTT	CASSPDSTYSPLHF
14	TRBJ2-7	TRBD1	many	TRBV27	TGTGCCAGCAGTTTACACGGGACAGAATACGAGCAGTACTTC	CASSLHGTEYEQYF
15	TRBJ2-7	TRBD2	many	TRBV27	TGTGCCAGCAGTCCTACCCGGGGGAGGGCCTTCGAGCAGTACTTC	CASSPTRGRAFEQYF
16	TRBJ1-2	TRBD1	few	TRBV4-1	TGCGCCAGCAGCCAACAACCGACAGGGGGGTCCTATGGCTACACCTTC	CASSQQPTGGSYGYTF
11	TRBJ2-7	.	many	TRBV11-2	TGTGCCAGCAGCTTACTAGATGAGCAGTACTTC	CASSLLDEQYF
15	TRBJ2-7	.	.	TRBV19	TGTGCCAGTAAATTTGTGGGAGAAGGCCGCCACGAGCAGTACTTC	CASKFVGEGRHEQYF
13	TRBJ2-3	.	many	TRBV20-1	TGCAGTGCTGAAATTAGCGGTGCAGATACGCAGTATTTT	CSAEISGADTQYF
18	TRBJ2-3	TRBD2	.	TRBV10-1	TGCGCCAGCAGTCCAAATTCCATCACTAGCGCAGGCACAGATACGCAGTATTTT	CASSPNSITSAGTDTQYF